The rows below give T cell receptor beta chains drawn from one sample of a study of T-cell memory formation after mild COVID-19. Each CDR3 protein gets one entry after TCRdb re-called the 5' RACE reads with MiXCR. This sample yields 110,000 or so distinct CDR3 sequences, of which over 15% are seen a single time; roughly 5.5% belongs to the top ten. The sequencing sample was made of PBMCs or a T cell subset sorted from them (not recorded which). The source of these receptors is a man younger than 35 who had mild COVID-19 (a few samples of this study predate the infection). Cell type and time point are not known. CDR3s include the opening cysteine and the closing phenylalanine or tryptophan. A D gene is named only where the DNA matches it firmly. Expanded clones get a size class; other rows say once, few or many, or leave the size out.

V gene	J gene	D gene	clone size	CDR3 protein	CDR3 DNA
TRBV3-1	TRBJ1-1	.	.	CASSQAVGRTEAFF	TGTGCCAGCAGCCAAGCTGTGGGGCGCACTGAAGCTTTCTTT
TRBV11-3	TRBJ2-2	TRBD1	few	CASSRNQGAGELFF	TGTGCCAGCAGCCGAAATCAGGGGGCCGGGGAGCTGTTTTTT
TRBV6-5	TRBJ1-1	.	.	CASSPPRANTEAFF	TGTGCCAGCAGCCCCCCGAGGGCGAACACTGAAGCTTTCTTT
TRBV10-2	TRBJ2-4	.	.	CAVKTEAIQYF	TGCGCCGTAAAGACAGAGGCCATTCAGTACTTC
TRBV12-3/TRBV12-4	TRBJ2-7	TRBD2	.	CASSIRTSALQQYF	TGTGCCAGCAGTATTCGGACTAGCGCTCTGCAGCAGTACTTC
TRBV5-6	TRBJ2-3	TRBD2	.	CAGTSGGRTDTQYF	TGTGCCGGGACTAGCGGGGGACGCACAGATACGCAGTATTTT
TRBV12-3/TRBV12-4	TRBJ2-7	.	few	CASSFDTRYEQYF	TGTGCCAGCAGTTTCGACACCCGCTACGAGCAGTACTTC
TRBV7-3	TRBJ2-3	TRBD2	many	CASSLEGLAGSDTQYF	TGTGCCAGCAGCCTAGAGGGACTAGCGGGGTCAGATACGCAGTATTTT
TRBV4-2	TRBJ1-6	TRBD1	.	CASSQTGNSPLHF	TGTGCCAGCAGCCAGACAGGGAACTCACCCCTCCACTTT
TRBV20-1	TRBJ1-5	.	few	CSARPGGSTNQPQHF	TGCAGTGCTAGGCCCGGGGGATCCACCAATCAGCCCCAGCATTTT
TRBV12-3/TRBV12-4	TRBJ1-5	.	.	CASNLQGFNQPQHF	TGTGCCAGCAATCTACAGGGTTTCAATCAGCCCCAGCATTTT
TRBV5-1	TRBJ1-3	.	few	CATSTGMDGNTIYF	TGCGCCACCTCCACTGGGATGGACGGAAACACCATATATTTT
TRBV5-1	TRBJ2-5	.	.	CASSLAWGRETQYF	TGCGCCAGCAGCTTGGCATGGGGGCGTGAGACCCAGTACTTC
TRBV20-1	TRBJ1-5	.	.	CSAGIQPQHF	TGCAGTGCTGGTATTCAGCCCCAGCATTTT
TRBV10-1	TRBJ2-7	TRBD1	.	CASSDGTGEREQYF	TGCGCCAGCAGTGATGGGACAGGGGAGCGGGAGCAGTACTTC
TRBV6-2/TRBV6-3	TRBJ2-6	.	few	CASRGAPRSGANVLTF	TGTGCCAGCAGGGGGGCTCCTCGCTCTGGGGCCAACGTCCTGACTTTC
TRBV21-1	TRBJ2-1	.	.	CASSKEDRGFGYNEQFF	TGTGCCAGCAGCAAAGAGGACAGGGGGTTTGGCTACAATGAGCAGTTCTTC
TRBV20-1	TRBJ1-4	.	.	CSGEINSVLFF	TGCAGTGGTGAAATAAATTCCGTCCTGTTTTTT
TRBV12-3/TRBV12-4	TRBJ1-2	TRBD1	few	CASSFRRGQGFYGYTF	TGTGCCAGCAGTTTCCGTCGGGGACAGGGGTTCTATGGCTACACCTTC
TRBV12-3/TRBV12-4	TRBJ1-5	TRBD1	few	CASSPGDRLNQPQHF	TGTGCCAGCAGTCCGGGGGACAGGCTTAATCAGCCCCAGCATTTT
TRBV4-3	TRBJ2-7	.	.	CASSQGGGGLTYEQYF	TGCGCCAGCAGCCAAGGGGGAGGGGGCCTCACCTACGAGCAGTACTTC
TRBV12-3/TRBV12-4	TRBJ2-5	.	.	CASSRRTTEETQYF	TGTGCCAGCAGTCGAAGGACCACGGAAGAGACCCAGTACTTC
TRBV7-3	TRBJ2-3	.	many	CASSLGDDTDTQYF	TGTGCCAGCAGCTTAGGGGACGACACAGATACGCAGTATTTT
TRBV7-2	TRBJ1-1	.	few	CASSLWGGDTEAFF	TGTGCCAGCAGCCTATGGGGTGGTGACACTGAAGCTTTCTTT
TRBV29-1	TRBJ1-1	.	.	CSWARGANTEAFF	TGCAGCTGGGCGCGGGGGGCGAACACTGAAGCTTTCTTT
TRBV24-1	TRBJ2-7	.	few	CATLRPLYEQYF	TGTGCCACCCTGCGGCCGCTCTACGAGCAGTACTTC
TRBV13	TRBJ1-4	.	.	CASSLATGSGEKLFF	TGTGCCAGCAGCTTAGCGACGGGTTCGGGGGAAAAACTGTTTTTT
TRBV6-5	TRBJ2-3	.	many	CASSPDTGTDTQYF	TGTGCCAGCAGCCCCGATACAGGCACAGATACGCAGTATTTT
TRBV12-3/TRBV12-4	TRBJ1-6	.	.	CASSSVISSSPLHF	TGTGCCAGCAGTTCTGTTATCTCGTCTTCACCCCTCCACTTT
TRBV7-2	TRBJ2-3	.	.	CASSRTSTDTQYF	TGTGCCAGCAGCCGGACTAGCACAGATACGCAGTATTTT
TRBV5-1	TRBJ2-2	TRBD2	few	CASRLLAGGTGELFF	TGCGCCAGCAGACTGCTAGCGGGGGGGACCGGGGAGCTGTTTTTT
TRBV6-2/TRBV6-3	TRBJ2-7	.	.	CASSRQTYEQYF	TGTGCCAGCAGTCGACAGACCTACGAGCAGTACTTC
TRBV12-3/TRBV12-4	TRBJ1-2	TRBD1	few	CASSPQGASGYTF	TGTGCCAGCAGCCCACAGGGGGCGTCTGGCTACACCTTC
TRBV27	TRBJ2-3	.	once	CASSLSPGNTDTQYF	TGTGCCAGCAGTTTATCCCCAGGTAACACAGATACGCAGTATTTT
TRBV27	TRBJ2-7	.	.	CASTPLSSNSYEQYF	TGTGCCAGCACCCCGTTAAGTTCAAACTCCTACGAGCAGTACTTC
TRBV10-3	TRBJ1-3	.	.	CAITGSSGNTIYF	TGTGCCATCACAGGATCCTCTGGAAACACCATATATTTT
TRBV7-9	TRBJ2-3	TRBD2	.	CASSLMTSGENTDTQYF	TGTGCCAGCAGCTTAATGACTAGCGGGGAAAACACAGATACGCAGTATTTT
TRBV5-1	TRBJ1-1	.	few	CASSLREGTEAFF	TGCGCCAGCAGCTTGAGGGAGGGCACTGAAGCTTTCTTT
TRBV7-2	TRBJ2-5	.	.	CASKGMTQETQYF	TGTGCCAGCAAGGGGATGACCCAAGAGACCCAGTACTTC
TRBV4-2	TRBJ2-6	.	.	CASSPLTTASGANVLTF	TGTGCCAGCAGCCCACTGACGACGGCCTCTGGGGCCAACGTCCTGACTTTC
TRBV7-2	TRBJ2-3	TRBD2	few	CASSKTSGGARDTQYF	TGTGCCAGCAGCAAGACTAGCGGGGGGGCCAGAGATACGCAGTATTTT
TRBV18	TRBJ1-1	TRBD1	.	CASSRWTGTNTEAFF	TGTGCCAGCTCACGATGGACAGGTACGAACACTGAAGCTTTCTTT
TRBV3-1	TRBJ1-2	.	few	CASSQRGARGYTF	TGTGCCAGCAGCCAACGGGGGGCACGTGGCTACACCTTC
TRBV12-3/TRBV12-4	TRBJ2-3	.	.	CASRPRPSDTQYF	TGTGCCAGCAGGCCCCGGCCCTCAGATACGCAGTATTTT
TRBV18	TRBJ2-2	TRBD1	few	CATDGTANTGELFF	TGTGCCACCGATGGGACAGCGAACACCGGGGAGCTGTTTTTT
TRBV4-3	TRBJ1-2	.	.	CASSQSTVANYGYTF	TGCGCCAGCAGCCAATCTACAGTAGCTAACTATGGCTACACCTTC
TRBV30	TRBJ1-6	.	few	CAWSPDDNSPLHF	TGTGCCTGGAGTCCGGACGACAATTCACCCCTCCACTTT
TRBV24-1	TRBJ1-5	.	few	CATSDFSGPQHF	TGTGCCACCAGTGACTTCTCGGGGCCCCAGCATTTT
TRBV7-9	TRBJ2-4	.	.	CASSIREEVDIQYF	TGTGCCAGCAGCATTAGAGAGGAGGTTGACATTCAGTACTTC
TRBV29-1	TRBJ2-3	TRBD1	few	CSVEDRRTGEYF	TGCAGCGTTGAAGATCGTCGGACAGGGGAATATTTT
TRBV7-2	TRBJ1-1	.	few	CASSKWGGAEAFF	TGTGCCAGCAGCAAGTGGGGAGGGGCTGAAGCTTTCTTT
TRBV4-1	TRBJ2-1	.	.	CASSQDLGYNEQFF	TGCGCCAGCAGCCAAGATTTGGGGTACAATGAGCAGTTCTTC
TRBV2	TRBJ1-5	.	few	CASRLIQPQHF	TGTGCCAGCAGATTGATTCAGCCCCAGCATTTT
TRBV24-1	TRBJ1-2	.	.	CATSDTSQGTYGYTF	TGTGCCACCAGTGACACCTCCCAGGGGACTTATGGCTACACCTTC
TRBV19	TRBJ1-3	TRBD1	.	CASSHGTGGNTIYF	TGTGCCAGTAGTCATGGGACAGGAGGAAACACCATATATTTT
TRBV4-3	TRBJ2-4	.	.	CASSQQKGVIQYF	TGCGCCAGCAGCCAACAGAAGGGTGTCATTCAGTACTTC
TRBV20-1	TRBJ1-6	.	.	CSARVRQGHSPLHF	TGCAGTGCTAGAGTCCGGCAGGGGCATTCACCCCTCCACTTT